The 3 T cell receptor beta chains reported below all come from one sample, sequenced in a study of shared clonotypes between healthy human individuals. Generated by immunoSEQ multiplex PCR, the TCRdb table keeps only in-frame clones and is missing some. The sample consists of millions of clones, 85% to 95% of them appearing once. The sequenced sample was naive CD4+ T cells sorted from blood. Subset: CD45RA+ positively selected. The receptor source for this set is a man aged 18 to 35 in good health.

This sequence joins TRBV5-8 and TRBJ2-3; 9 nucleotides agree with TRBD2. Germline V lookup: CDR1 SGHTS, CDR2 YDEGEE. This CDR3 has 16 residues. The trim removed 1 base at V and 7 bases at J, leaving 10 bases unmatched. The CDR3 nucleotides are TGTGCCAGCAGCTTGAATAGCGGGAGTATTTCGAATACGCAGTATTTT. Translation gives CASSLNSGSISNTQYF.

The chain carries TRBV28 and TRBJ1-2; D is perhaps TRBD1 (6 bases). The germline gives CDR1 MDHEN, CDR2 SYDVKM. Trimming cost V 1 base and J 4 bases, with 10 bases left between them. There are 14 residues in the CDR3. Here the CDR3 DNA reads TGTGCCAGCAGTTTATCGGACAGACTCTATGGCTACACCTTC. Amino acids: CASSLSDRLYGYTF.

This clone was seen a single time. The gene calls are TRBV5-1 and TRBJ2-5; weak D call: TRBD2 (6 bases). CDR3 length: 14 residues. The V and J ends lost 4 bases and 5 bases respectively, with 15 bases between them. In germline, CDR1 is SGHRS, CDR2 YFSETQ. The CDR3 DNA reads TGCGCCAGCAGCACCGGGGGAGACACCGAGACCCAGTACTTC. Protein product: CASSTGGDTETQYF.